This T cell receptor beta chain was observed in a study of T cell repertoires in cytomegalovirus infection. Study background: Public TCR beta signature analysis indicated the presence of both CMV infection and matching HLA type. Points from the study as a whole: Predominance within the ex vivo response was attributable to HLA-C-restricted CMV-specific TCR beta clonotypes.

This CDR3 spans 14 amino acids. V was clipped by 4 bases and J by 2 bases, with 12 bases between them. The V gene's germline CDR1 is LNHDA and CDR2 SQIVND (reference sequence). A note on this clonotype: The antigen is unknown.

In TCRdb, the reads were re-called with MiXCR into one record per CDR3 protein. This table has about 900,000 distinct CDR3 sequences, around 30% appearing once. The J gene is TRBJ2-7, the V gene TRBV19, with D possibly TRBD1 on 5 matching bases. The sample consisted of cultured CD8+ T cells from PBMCs, taken from culture after CMV antigen stimulation. This clonotype was obtained from a human donor in good health (CMV status not recorded). Some clones in this sample may be carry-over from other donors' samples. CDR3 amino acids: CASSTQGWAYEQYF. The DNA for the CDR3 is TGTGCCAGTAGTACCCAGGGATGGGCCTACGAGCAGTACTTC.